Here is one T cell receptor beta chain with its context. The antigen is undetermined. Germline V gene sequence: CDR1 MNHNS, CDR2 SASEGT. V was shortened by 2 bases and J by 5 bases, with 9 bases between the two germline ends. The length of the CDR3 is 13 residues. Assay used: immunoSEQ multiplex PCR; TCRdb lists only in-frame clones, some missing. The sample carries 190,000 or so clones, about 80% recorded once. This sample stems from a study of cytomegalovirus exposure and HLA in healthy donors. Study findings and constraints: The authors enumerated over 150 TCR beta chains as linked to cytomegalovirus.

The receptor was derived from a young woman in good health and CMV-seropositive. Sequenced input: PBMCs. J is TRBJ1-2 and V is TRBV6-1; maybe TRBD1 (5 bases). CDR3 sequence reads: CASSEQGGYGYTF. In DNA, the CDR3 is TGTGCCAGCAGTGAACAGGGTGGTTATGGCTACACCTTC.